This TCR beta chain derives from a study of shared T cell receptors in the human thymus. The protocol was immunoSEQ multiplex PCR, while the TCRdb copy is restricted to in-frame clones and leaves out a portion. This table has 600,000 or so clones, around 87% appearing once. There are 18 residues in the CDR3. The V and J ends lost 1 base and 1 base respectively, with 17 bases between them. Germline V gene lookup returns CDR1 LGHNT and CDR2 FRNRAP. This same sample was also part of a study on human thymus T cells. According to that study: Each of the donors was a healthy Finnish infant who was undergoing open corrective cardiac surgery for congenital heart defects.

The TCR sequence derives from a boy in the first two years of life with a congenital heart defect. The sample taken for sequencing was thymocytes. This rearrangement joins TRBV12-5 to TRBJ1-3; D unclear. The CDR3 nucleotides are TGTGCTAGTGGTTTGGGGTTATACCGGGGTGAGTCTGGAAACACCATATATTTT. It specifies CASGLGLYRGESGNTIYF.